This section outlines one T cell receptor (beta chain) sequence together with its context. This record comes from a study of blood T cell repertoires in COVID-19. Measured with immunoSEQ multiplex PCR; TCRdb has only the in-frame clones, and not every one. The data hold roughly 250,000 clones, with roughly 80% observed a single time. The V and J ends lost 4 bases and 1 base respectively, with 7 bases between them. The germline V gene has CDR1 KGHSY and CDR2 FQNENV. This CDR3 is 13 amino acids long. J is TRBJ1-1 and V is TRBV16; unclear D gene. The sample comprised peripheral blood. This clonotype originated in a woman aged 60 to 75 with active or convalescent COVID-19. CDR3 sequence: CASSLQENTEAFF. The CDR3 region has the DNA TGTGCCAGCAGCCTTCAGGAGAACACTGAAGCTTTCTTT.